The text below deals with one T cell receptor beta chain. Its antigen is unidentified. CDR3 length: 14 amino acids. Germline V lookup: CDR1 MGHDK, CDR2 SYGVNS. The ends lost 8 bases at V and 3 bases at J; junction bases unmatched: 6. Sample-barcoded 5' priming and a J-beta primer mix drove a second PCR of 7 to 11 cycles. TCRdb reprocessed the 5' RACE reads via MiXCR and lists one record per CDR3 protein. The table has 550,000 to 750,000 distinct CDR3 sequences, about 21% seen once. The sample belongs to a study of blood T cells in healthy people across ages. Study-level information: Capturing about one barcoded beta molecule per two T cells was achieved by template switching. Overall study findings and caveats: Estimated diversity across one million T cells was deemed an underestimate. Naive CD4+ cells and diversity were both higher in long-lived donors than in aged donors.

This receptor was obtained from a man between 65 and 80 years old in good health. The chain recombines TRBV25-1 with TRBJ1-1; TRBD1 matches 10 bases. The sample consisted of blood. CDR3 residues: CASCGQGEYTEAFF. In nucleotides, the CDR3 is TGTGCCAGCTGCGGACAGGGGGAATACACTGAAGCTTTCTTT.